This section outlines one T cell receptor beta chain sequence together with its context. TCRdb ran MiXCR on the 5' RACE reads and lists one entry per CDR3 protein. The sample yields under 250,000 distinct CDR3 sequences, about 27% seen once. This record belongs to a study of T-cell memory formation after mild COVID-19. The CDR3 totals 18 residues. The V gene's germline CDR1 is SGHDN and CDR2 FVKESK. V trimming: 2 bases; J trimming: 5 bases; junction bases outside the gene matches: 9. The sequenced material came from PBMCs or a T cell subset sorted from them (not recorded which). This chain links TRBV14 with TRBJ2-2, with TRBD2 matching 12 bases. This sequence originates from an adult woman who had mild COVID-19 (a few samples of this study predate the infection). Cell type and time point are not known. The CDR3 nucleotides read TGTGCCAGCAGCCAACCGACTAGCGGGAGTTCGAGAACCGGGGAGCTGTTTTTT. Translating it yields CASSQPTSGSSRTGELFF.